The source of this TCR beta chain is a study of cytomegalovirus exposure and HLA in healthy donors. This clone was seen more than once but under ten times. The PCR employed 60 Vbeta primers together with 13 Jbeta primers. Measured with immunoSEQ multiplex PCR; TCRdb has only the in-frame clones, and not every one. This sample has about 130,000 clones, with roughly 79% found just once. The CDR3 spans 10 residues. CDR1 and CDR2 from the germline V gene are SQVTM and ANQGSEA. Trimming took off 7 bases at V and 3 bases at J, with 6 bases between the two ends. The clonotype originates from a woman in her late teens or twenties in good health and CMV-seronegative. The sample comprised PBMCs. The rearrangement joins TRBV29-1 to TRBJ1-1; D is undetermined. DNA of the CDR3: TGCAGCGGCGAAGACACTGAAGCTTTCTTT. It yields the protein CSGEDTEAFF. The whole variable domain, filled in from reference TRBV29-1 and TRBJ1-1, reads SAVISQKPSRDICQRGTSLTIQCQVDSQVTMMFWYRQQPGQSLTLIATANQGSEATYESGFVIDKFPISRPNLTFSTLTVSNMSPEDSSIYLCSGEDTEAFFGQGTRLTVV.